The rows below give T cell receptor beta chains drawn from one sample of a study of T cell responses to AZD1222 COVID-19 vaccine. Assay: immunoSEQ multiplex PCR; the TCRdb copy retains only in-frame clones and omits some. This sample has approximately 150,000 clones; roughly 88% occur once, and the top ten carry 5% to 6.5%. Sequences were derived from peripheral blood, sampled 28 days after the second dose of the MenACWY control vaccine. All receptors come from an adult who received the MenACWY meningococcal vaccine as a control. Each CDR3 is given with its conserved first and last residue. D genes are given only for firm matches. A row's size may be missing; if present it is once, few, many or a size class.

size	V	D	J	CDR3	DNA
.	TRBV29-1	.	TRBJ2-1	CSVLRDAGGGDSYNEQFF	TGCAGCGTCCTCCGGGACGCCGGTGGCGGCGACTCCTACAATGAGCAGTTCTTC
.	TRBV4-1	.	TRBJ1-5	CASSQESTGPNQPQHF	TGCGCCAGCAGCCAAGAGTCCACAGGGCCCAATCAGCCCCAGCATTTT
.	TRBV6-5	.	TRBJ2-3	CASSSYSVVKADTQYF	TGTGCCAGCAGTTCCTACTCAGTCGTTAAGGCAGATACGCAGTATTTT
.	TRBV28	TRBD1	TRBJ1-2	CASSETGGANYGYTF	TGTGCCAGCAGTGAGACAGGGGGGGCCAACTATGGCTACACCTTC
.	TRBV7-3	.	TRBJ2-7	CASSLNSRQGMGEQYF	TGTGCCAGCAGCTTAAATTCCCGCCAGGGGATGGGCGAGCAGTACTTC
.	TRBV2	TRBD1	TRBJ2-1	CASRETGTGVYNEQFF	TGTGCCAGCAGAGAAACCGGGACAGGGGTCTACAATGAGCAGTTCTTC
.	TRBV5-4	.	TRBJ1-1	CASSDPMNTEAFF	TGTGCCAGCAGCGATCCGATGAACACTGAAGCTTTCTTT
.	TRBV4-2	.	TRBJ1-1	CASRGTEAFF	TGTGCCAGCCGCGGTACTGAAGCTTTCTTT
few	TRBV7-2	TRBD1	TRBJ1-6	CASSEQGVGNSPLHF	TGTGCCAGCAGCGAACAGGGGGTAGGGAATTCACCCCTCCACTTT
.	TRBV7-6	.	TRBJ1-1	CASSLWGGVNTEAFF	TGTGCCAGCAGCTTATGGGGCGGGGTGAACACTGAAGCTTTCTTT
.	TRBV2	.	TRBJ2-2	CASSPPATSRGTGELFF	TGTGCCAGCAGTCCACCCGCCACTTCCCGCGGGACCGGGGAGCTGTTTTTT
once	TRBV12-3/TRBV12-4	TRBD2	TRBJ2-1	CASSLSGPDEQFF	TGTGCCAGCAGCCTTAGCGGGCCCGATGAGCAGTTCTTC
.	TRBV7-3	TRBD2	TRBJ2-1	CASSLLADSREQFF	TGTGCCAGCAGCTTACTAGCGGATTCTCGGGAGCAGTTCTTC
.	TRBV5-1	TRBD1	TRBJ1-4	CASSRQGPNEKLFF	TGCGCCAGCAGCCGACAGGGGCCTAATGAAAAACTGTTTTTT
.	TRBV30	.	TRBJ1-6	CAQQAWGENSPLHF	TGTGCCCAGCAGGCATGGGGCGAGAATTCACCCCTCCACTTT
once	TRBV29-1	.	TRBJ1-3	CSAATNLRDTIYF	TGCAGCGCCGCGACTAATCTTCGAGACACCATATATTTT
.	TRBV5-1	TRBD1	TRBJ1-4	CASSPGTVDGKLFF	TGCGCCAGCAGCCCCGGGACAGTTGATGGAAAACTGTTTTTT
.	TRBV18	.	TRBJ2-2	CASSPGGDRTGELFF	TGTGCCAGCTCACCAGGTGGCGACCGCACCGGGGAGCTGTTTTTT
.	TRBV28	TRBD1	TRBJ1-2	CASSFGGTGNYGYTF	TGTGCCAGCAGTTTTGGCGGGACAGGGAACTATGGCTACACCTTC
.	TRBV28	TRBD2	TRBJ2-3	CASSLFAGLAGGGTDTQYF	TGTGCCAGCAGTTTATTTGCAGGACTAGCGGGAGGGGGCACAGATACGCAGTATTTT
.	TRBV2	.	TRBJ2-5	CASTPRTSASVQETQYF	TGTGCCAGCACCCCACGGACGAGTGCTTCGGTCCAAGAGACCCAGTACTTC
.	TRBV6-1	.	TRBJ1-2	CASSERGHGYTF	TGTGCCAGCAGTGAGCGGGGGCATGGCTACACCTTC
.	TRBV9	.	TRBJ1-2	CASSVGGDYGYTF	TGTGCCAGCAGCGTCGGGGGGGACTATGGCTACACCTTC
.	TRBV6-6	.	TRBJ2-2	CASRTRGGTGELFF	TGTGCCAGCAGGACAAGGGGAGGAACCGGGGAGCTGTTTTTT
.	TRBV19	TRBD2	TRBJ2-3	CASSLYGPSGATDTQYF	TGTGCCAGTAGCTTGTATGGGCCTAGCGGGGCGACAGATACGCAGTATTTT
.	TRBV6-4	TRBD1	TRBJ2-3	CASSAGQGADTQYF	TGTGCCAGCAGTGCGGGACAGGGGGCAGATACGCAGTATTTT
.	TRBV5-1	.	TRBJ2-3	CASSLSRTTDTQYF	TGCGCCAGCAGCTTGTCCAGGACCACAGATACGCAGTATTTT
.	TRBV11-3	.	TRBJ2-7	CASSSRTGTLGEQYF	TGTGCCAGCAGCTCCAGGACGGGGACATTGGGCGAGCAGTACTTC
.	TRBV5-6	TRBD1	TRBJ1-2	CASSLYRGNYGYTF	TGTGCCAGCAGCTTGTACAGGGGGAACTATGGCTACACCTTC
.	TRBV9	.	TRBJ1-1	CASSVSVNTEAFF	TGTGCCAGCAGCGTATCAGTGAACACTGAAGCTTTCTTT
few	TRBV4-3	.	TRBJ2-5	CASSQSYLQETQYF	TGCGCCAGCAGCCAATCTTATCTTCAAGAGACCCAGTACTTC
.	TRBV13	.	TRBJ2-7	CASSSGRYEQYF	TGTGCCAGCAGCTCGGGACGTTACGAGCAGTACTTC
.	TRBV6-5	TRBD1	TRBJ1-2	CASSYSGTGGYGYTF	TGTGCCAGCAGTTACTCTGGGACAGGGGGCTATGGCTACACCTTC
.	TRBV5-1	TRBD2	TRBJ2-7	CASSLGLAGDSYEQYF	TGCGCCAGCAGCCTAGGACTAGCGGGGGACTCCTACGAGCAGTACTTC
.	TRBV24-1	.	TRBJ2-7	CATGAPSGYEQYF	TGTGCCACCGGTGCCCCGAGCGGCTACGAGCAGTACTTC
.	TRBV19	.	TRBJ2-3	CASSMRVRAARTDTQYF	TGTGCCAGTAGTATGAGGGTCAGAGCGGCTCGCACAGATACGCAGTATTTT
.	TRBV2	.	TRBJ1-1	CASSPASTEAFF	TGTGCCAGCAGCCCGGCAAGCACTGAAGCTTTCTTT
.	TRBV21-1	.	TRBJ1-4	CASSSQDSGREKLFF	TGTGCCAGCAGCTCTCAGGACAGTGGAAGGGAAAAACTGTTTTTT
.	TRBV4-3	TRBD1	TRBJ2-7	CASSHDGQGIGEQYF	TGCGCCAGCAGCCACGATGGACAGGGAATAGGCGAGCAGTACTTC
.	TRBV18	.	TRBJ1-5	CASSLANSNQPQHF	TGTGCCAGCTCACTGGCGAATAGCAATCAGCCCCAGCATTTT
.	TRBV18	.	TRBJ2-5	CASSPPGQETQYF	TGTGCCAGCTCACCACCAGGGCAAGAGACCCAGTACTTC
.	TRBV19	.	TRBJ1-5	CARNQPQHF	TGTGCCCGAAATCAGCCCCAGCATTTT
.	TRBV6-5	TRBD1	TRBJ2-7	CASSYSRTGVYEQYF	TGTGCCAGCAGTTACTCGCGGACAGGGGTGTACGAGCAGTACTTC
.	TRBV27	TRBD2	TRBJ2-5	CASSSPGLAGTQETQYF	TGTGCCAGCAGTTCCCCGGGACTAGCGGGAACTCAAGAGACCCAGTACTTC
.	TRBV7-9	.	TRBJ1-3	CASSSRTGPSGNTIYF	TGTGCCAGCAGCTCCAGGACCGGCCCGAGTGGAAACACCATATATTTT
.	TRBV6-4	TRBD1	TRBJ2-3	CASSDTPGQGEDTQYF	TGTGCCAGCAGTGACACCCCGGGACAGGGGGAAGATACGCAGTATTTT
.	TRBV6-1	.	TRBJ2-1	CASSANAAYSYNEQFF	TGTGCCAGCAGTGCCAATGCGGCTTACTCCTACAATGAGCAGTTCTTC
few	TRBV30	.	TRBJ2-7	CAWTFAGRQYYEQYF	TGTGCCTGGACCTTCGCAGGGCGGCAATACTACGAGCAGTACTTC
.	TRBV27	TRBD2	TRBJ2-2	CASSPDRLARATGELFF	TGTGCCAGCAGCCCGGACAGACTAGCGCGAGCCACCGGGGAGCTGTTTTTT